This T cell receptor beta chain was sequenced in a study of regulatory T cells in long-lasting Graves disease. Worth noting for this clonotype: Its specificity is not known.

This sample's time point: persistent/refractory GD, antithyroid drugs over 5 years with positive TRAb. The TCR library was made from RNA that had been extracted from PBMCs in TRIzol. CDR3 regions were amplified by Arm-PCR using iRepertoire HTBI primers to build TCR beta libraries. TCRdb used MiXCR to reprocess the multiplex PCR reads, holding one entry per CDR3 protein. Of about 660,000 distinct CDR3 sequences in the sample, 30% were seen once. The study's findings and limits: The TCR repertoire of persistent Graves' patients was less diverse than that of newly diagnosed ones.

Germline V gene lookup returns CDR1 LNHDA and CDR2 SQIVND (reference sequence). CDR3 size: 16 residues. The germline V and J ends were trimmed by 3 bases and 0 bases, with 14 bases remaining between them. This TCR derives from a female donor with Graves disease. The material was peripheral blood mononuclear cells (PBMCs), obtained when the disease was refractory, from a patient treated with antithyroid drugs. The V gene is TRBV19, the J gene TRBJ1-1; tentatively, D is TRBD1 (5 bases). The CDR3 region has the DNA TGTGCCAGTAGTATGGGCCAGGGCGGTATGAACACTGAAGCTTTCTTT. Translated, it gives CASSMGQGGMNTEAFF.